The subject of this entry is one T cell receptor beta chain. Antigen specificity is unknown. Germline CDR1 reads SGHAT; CDR2 reads FQNNGV. The CDR3 has 14 residues. Trimming took off 4 bases at V and 4 bases at J, with 11 bases between the two ends. Naive CD8 cells comprised CD45RO-negative, CCR7-positively selected cells, excluding terminally differentiated effector memory CD45RA+ cells. The donors were adults (healthy and HIV-negative) with no recent acute infections or vaccinations. The sample comes from a study of shared clonotypes between healthy human individuals. Study context: Three plates were used per donor for CD4 naive, three for CD4 memory, two for CD8 naive and one for CD8 memory.

Only in-frame clones appear in the TCRdb table, and some are missing; sequencing was by immunoSEQ multiplex PCR. Here the sample spans millions of clones, about 95% being singletons. General study findings and limits: Investigators expected sequencing depth to affect clonotype sharing among donors. The study found lower generation probabilities in non-shared clonotypes than in those shared by all four donors.

The sample comprised naive CD8+ T cells sorted from blood. The sequence was collected from a man aged 18 to 30 in good health. V is TRBV11-2 and J is TRBJ1-5, with a tentative D call TRBD1 (5 bases). Here the CDR3 DNA reads TGTGCCAGCAGCTCTACCCAGGGTAATCAGCCCCAGCATTTT. Amino acid sequence: CASSSTQGNQPQHF.